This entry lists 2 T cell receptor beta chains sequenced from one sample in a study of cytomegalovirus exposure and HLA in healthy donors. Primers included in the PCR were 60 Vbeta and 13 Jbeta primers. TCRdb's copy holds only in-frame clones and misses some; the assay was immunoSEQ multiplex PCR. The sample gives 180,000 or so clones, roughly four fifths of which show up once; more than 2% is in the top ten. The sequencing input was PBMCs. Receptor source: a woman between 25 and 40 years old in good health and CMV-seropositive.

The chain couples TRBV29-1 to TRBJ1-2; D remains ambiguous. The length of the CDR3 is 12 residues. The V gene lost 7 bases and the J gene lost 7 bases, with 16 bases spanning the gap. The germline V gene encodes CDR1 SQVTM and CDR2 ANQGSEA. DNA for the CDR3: TGCAGCGGCTTCTTCACTTGGTTTGGCTACACCTTC. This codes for CSGFFTWFGYTF.

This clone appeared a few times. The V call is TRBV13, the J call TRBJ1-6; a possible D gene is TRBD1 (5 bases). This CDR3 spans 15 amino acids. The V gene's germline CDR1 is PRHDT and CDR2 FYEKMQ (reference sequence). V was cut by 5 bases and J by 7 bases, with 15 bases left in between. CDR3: CASSDQTDPNSPLHF. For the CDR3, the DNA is TGTGCCAGCAGCGACCAGACAGACCCGAATTCACCCCTCCACTTT. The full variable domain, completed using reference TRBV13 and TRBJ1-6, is AAGVIQSPRHLIKEKRETATLKCYPIPRHDTVYWYQQGPGQDPQFLISFYEKMQSDKGSIPDRFSAQQFSDYHSELNMSSLELGDSALYFCASSDQTDPNSPLHFGNGTRLTVT.